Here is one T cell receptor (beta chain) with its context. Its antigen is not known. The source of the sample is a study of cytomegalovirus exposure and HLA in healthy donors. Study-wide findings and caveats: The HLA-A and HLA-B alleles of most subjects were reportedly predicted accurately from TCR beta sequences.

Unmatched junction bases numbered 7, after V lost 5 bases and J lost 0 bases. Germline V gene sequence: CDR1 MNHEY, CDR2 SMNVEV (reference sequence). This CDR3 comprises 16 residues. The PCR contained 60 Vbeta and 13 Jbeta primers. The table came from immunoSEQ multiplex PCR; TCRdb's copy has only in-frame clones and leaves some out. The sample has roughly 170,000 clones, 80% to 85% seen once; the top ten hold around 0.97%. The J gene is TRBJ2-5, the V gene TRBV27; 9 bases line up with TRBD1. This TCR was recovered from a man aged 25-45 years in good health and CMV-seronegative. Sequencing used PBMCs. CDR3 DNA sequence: TGTGCCAGCAGTCGGACAGGGGACAGGTACCAAGAGACCCAGTACTTC. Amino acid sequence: CASSRTGDRYQETQYF.